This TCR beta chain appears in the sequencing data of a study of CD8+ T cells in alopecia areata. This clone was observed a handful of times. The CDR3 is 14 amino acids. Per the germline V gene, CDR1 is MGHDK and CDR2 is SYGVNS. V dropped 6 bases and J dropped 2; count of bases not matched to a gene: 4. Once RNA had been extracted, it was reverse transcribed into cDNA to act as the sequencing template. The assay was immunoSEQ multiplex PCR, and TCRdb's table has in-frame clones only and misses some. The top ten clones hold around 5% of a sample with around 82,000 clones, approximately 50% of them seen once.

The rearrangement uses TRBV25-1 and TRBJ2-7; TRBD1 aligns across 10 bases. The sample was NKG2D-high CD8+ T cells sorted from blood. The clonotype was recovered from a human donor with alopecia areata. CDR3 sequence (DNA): TGTGCCAGCAGGGCCGGGACAGGGGCCTACGAGCAGTACTTC. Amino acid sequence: CASRAGTGAYEQYF.